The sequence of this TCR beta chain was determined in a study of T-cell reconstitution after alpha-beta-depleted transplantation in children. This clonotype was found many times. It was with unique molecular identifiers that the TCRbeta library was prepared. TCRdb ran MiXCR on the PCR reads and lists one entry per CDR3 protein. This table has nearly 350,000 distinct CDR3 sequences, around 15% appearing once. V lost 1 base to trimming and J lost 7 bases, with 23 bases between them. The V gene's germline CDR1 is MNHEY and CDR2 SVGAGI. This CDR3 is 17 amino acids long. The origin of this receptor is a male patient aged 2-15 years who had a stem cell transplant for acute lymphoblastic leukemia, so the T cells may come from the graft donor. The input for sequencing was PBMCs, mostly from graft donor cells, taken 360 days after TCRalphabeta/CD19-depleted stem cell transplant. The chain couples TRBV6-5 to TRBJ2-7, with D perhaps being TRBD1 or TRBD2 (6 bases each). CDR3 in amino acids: CASSYYSGWGALDEQYF. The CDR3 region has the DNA TGTGCCAGCAGTTACTACTCCGGTTGGGGGGCCTTAGATGAGCAGTACTTC.